The 21 T cell receptor beta chains reported below all come from one sample, sequenced in a study of Graves' ophthalmopathy and Graves' hyperthyroidism (dated by TCRdb to the late 2010s). The sequencer was an Illumina HiSeq 2000. For repertoire sequencing, the TCR beta CDR3 regions were amplified from RNA transcripts. The first round was an RT-PCR using HTBI primers with the Qiagen OneStep RT-PCR kit, and this first round was followed by a second-round multiplex PCR, then size selection and purification. Using fastp at Q25 and MiXCR, TCRdb reprocessed the public reads and kept productive beta chains. Each CDR3 protein appears once, grouped with its most common genes and DNA. The sample table lists around 1,000,000 distinct CDR3 sequences, 36% of them with a count of one. The ten largest clones add up to over 8.5% of the sample. Specimen: peripheral blood or thyroid tissue (not recorded which). All receptors come from an adult man with Graves' hyperthyroidism.

This clonotype was seen at least ten times. The V gene is TRBV24-1, the J gene TRBJ2-2; 7 bases line up with TRBD1. CDR1 KGHDR and CDR2 SFDVKD come from the germline V gene. With V trimmed by 1 base and J by 3 bases, 13 bases remained unmatched. The length of the CDR3 is 19 residues. The CDR3 protein is CATSDFVQVDRVDTGELFF. As DNA, the CDR3 is TGTGCCACCAGTGATTTCGTTCAGGTCGACAGGGTAGACACCGGGGAGCTGTTTTTT.

This clonotype was seen many times. At one boundary the junction diverges from the germline segment, which might be a read error. This chain joins TRBV12-3 or TRBV12-4 and TRBJ1-5; D ambiguous. The CDR3 is made up of 14 amino acids. The CDR3 region is CASSEGHSNQPQHF. CDR3 in DNA: TGCGCCAGCAGTGAGGGTCATAGCAATCAGCCCCAGCATTTT.

This chain connects TRBV19 to TRBJ1-5; D uncertain. Looked up from germline, CDR1 is LNHDA and CDR2 is SQIVND (reference sequence). The CDR3 is 9 residues long. V gave up 6 bases and J gave up 11 bases, with 5 bases separating them. The CDR3 DNA follows: TGTGCCAGTAGGTGGACCCAGCATTTT. Its translation is CASRWTQHF.

This rearrangement joins TRBV9 to TRBJ1-2; perhaps TRBD1 as D (6 bases). Germline V lookup: CDR1 SGDLS, CDR2 YYNGEE. V was pared by 0 bases and J by 10 bases, with 19 bases between. The CDR3 extends over 15 amino acids. Written as DNA, the CDR3 is TGTGCCAGCAGCGTAGGAGAGGGGGGCTTGGGTGACTACACCTTC. Protein product: CASSVGEGGLGDYTF.

The table lists this clonotype with many counts. The J gene is TRBJ2-7, the V gene TRBV20-1; 9 nucleotides agree with TRBD1. The CDR3 covers 16 residues. V shed 4 bases and J 4 bases; nucleotides not matched to a gene: 14. CDR1 is DFQATT and CDR2 is SNEGSKA in the germline V gene (reference sequence). CDR3 nucleotides: TGCAGTGCTATAAGGGGACAGGGCGACTCGCGATACGAGCAGTACTTC. Its protein product is CSAIRGQGDSRYEQYF.

Details on this clonotype: Since no conserved phenylalanine or tryptophan closes the CDR3, a read error is the likely cause. The chain recombines TRBV6-2 or TRBV6-3 with TRBJ1-1, with D unresolved. This CDR3 is 13 amino acids long. In germline, CDR1 is MNHEY, CDR2 SVGEGT. Trimming cost V 6 bases and J 1 base, with 9 bases left between them. CDR3 amino acids: CASSLLRNTEAFL. CDR3 DNA: TGTGCCAGCAGCTTACTCAGGAACACTGAAGCTTTCCTT.

This clonotype showed up many times. The V call is TRBV24-1, the J call TRBJ2-5, with D possibly matching TRBD2 (6 bases). There are 12 residues in the CDR3. V dropped 3 bases and J dropped 5 bases, with 6 bases sitting between them. Looked up from germline, CDR1 is KGHDR and CDR2 is SFDVKD. CDR3 DNA: TGTGCCACCAGTGATGGGAGGGAGACCCAGTACTTC. Its protein product is CATSDGRETQYF.

The sample holds many counts of this clonotype. The chain has TRBV6-1 and TRBJ1-5; D gene ambiguous. There are 15 residues in the CDR3. In germline, CDR1 is MNHNS, CDR2 SASEGT. The V gene lost 4 bases and the J gene lost 0 bases, with 10 bases spanning the gap. For the CDR3, the DNA is TGTGCCAGCAGTGCCAGCTACAATAGCAATCAGCCCCAGCATTTT. Amino acid sequence: CASSASYNSNQPQHF.

The chain joins TRBV2 to TRBJ2-7; no clear D gene. Trimming removed 7 bases from V and 2 bases from J, with 6 bases in between. Germline values: CDR1 SNHLY, CDR2 FYNNEI. The CDR3 loop spans 11 amino acids. DNA of the CDR3: TGTGCCAGCATTCTGACCTACGAGCAGTACTTC. Amino acids: CASILTYEQYF.

The CDR3: CASSEGGFDTGELFF. The CDR3 nucleotides read TGTGCCAGCAGTGAGGGGGGGTTTGACACCGGGGAGCTGTTTTTT. The J gene is TRBJ2-2, the V gene TRBV2; 7 bases are shared with TRBD2. Germline-derived CDR1 and CDR2 are SNHLY and FYNNEI. After removal of 3 bases from V and 3 bases from J, the junction contained 4 bases not matched to a gene. The CDR3 runs to 15 residues.

This clonotype was detected a few times. V and J are TRBV7-9 and TRBJ1-2, with a possible D match to TRBD1 (5 bases). CDR1 is SEHNR, CDR2 FQNEAQ, per germline (reference sequence). With 5 bases removed from V and 5 bases from J, the gap between germline ends came to 9 bases. The CDR3 runs 12 residues. Written as DNA, the CDR3 is TGTGCCAGCAGCCCCAGGGTGTATGGCTACACCTTC. Residues: CASSPRVYGYTF. Using reference TRBV7-9 and TRBJ1-2 for the parts outside the CDR3, the full variable domain is DTGVSQNPRHKITKRGQNVTFRCDPISEHNRLYWYRQTLGQGPEFLTYFQNEAQLEKSRLLSDRFSAERPKGSFSTLEIQRTEQGDSAMYLCASSPRVYGYTFGSGTRLTVV.

There are many counts of this clonotype. This rearrangement joins TRBV7-9 to TRBJ2-7; D possibly corresponds to TRBD1 (6 bases). Germline V lookup: CDR1 SEHNR, CDR2 FQNEAQ (reference sequence). The CDR3 has 14 residues. Deletions cut 5 bases from V and 7 bases from J, with 18 bases between. CDR3 sequence (DNA): TGTGCCAGCAGCACGACCTCAGGGGTAGGTGAGCAGTACTTC. It yields the protein CASSTTSGVGEQYF. The whole variable domain, remainder taken from reference TRBV7-9 and TRBJ2-7, is DTGVSQNPRHKITKRGQNVTFRCDPISEHNRLYWYRQTLGQGPEFLTYFQNEAQLEKSRLLSDRFSAERPKGSFSTLEIQRTEQGDSAMYLCASSTTSGVGEQYFGPGTRLTVT.

A note on this clonotype: The germline gene is not matched at one end of the junction; a read error may be the cause. CDR3 region: CATSTGGGETRYF. The DNA for the CDR3 is TGTGCCACCAGCACAGGTGGGGGAGAGACCCGGTACTTC. This sequence joins TRBV24-1 and TRBJ2-5, with D possibly being TRBD1 or TRBD2 (5 bases each). CDR1 is KGHDR and CDR2 is SFDVKD in the germline V gene. The length of the CDR3 is 13 residues.

This clonotype was seen repeatedly, ten times or more. This chain joins TRBV5-6 and TRBJ1-1; D is unresolved. Germline CDR1 SGHDT, CDR2 YYEEEE. This CDR3 is built from 13 residues. The V gene lost 4 bases and the J gene lost 4 bases, with 11 bases spanning the gap. The CDR3 nucleotides read TGTGCCAGCAGCCTCCTAGTAAGCACTGAAGCTTTCTTT. Its translation: CASSLLVSTEAFF.

V and J are TRBV15 and TRBJ1-3; D remains unclear. CDR3 length: 14 residues. Trimming pared 1 base from V and 2 bases from J, leaving 6 bases between. From germline, CDR1 is LNHNV and CDR2 YYDKDF (reference sequence). Here the CDR3 reads CATSRGTAGNTIYF. In DNA form, the CDR3 reads TGTGCCACCAGCAGAGGGACGGCTGGAAACACCATATATTTT.

This clonotype has only a few counts. The V call is TRBV30, the J call TRBJ2-5, with 7 bases aligning to TRBD2. The V gene end was trimmed by 0 bases and the J gene end by 5 bases; junction bases not matched to a gene: 9. Germline CDR1 and CDR2: GTSNPN and SVGIG (reference sequence). The CDR3 has 15 amino acids. DNA for the CDR3: TGTGCCTGGAGTGTACTCGCGGGGGTCGCCGAGACCCAGTACTTC. Amino acid sequence: CAWSVLAGVAETQYF.

The table lists this clonotype with many counts. The rearrangement joins TRBV6-5 to TRBJ1-2; D possibly corresponds to TRBD1 (6 bases). This CDR3 has 12 amino acids. Germline CDR1 and CDR2: MNHEY and SVGAGI. V was clipped by 5 bases and J by 7 bases, with 11 bases between them. CDR3 nucleotides: TGTGCCAGCAGTCAACAGGGCGGTGGCTACACCTTC. This translates into CASSQQGGGYTF.

This clonotype was detected ten times or more. In nucleotides, the CDR3 is TGCAGTGCTAGCGCCGGACACTGGGAGCCCCAGCATTTT. Protein product: CSASAGHWEPQHF. The chain has TRBV20-1 and TRBJ1-5, with D possibly being TRBD1 (5 bases). Germline V lookup: CDR1 DFQATT, CDR2 SNEGSKA (reference sequence). Deletions cut 3 bases from V and 8 bases from J, with 14 bases between. This CDR3 spans 13 amino acids.

This chain joins TRBV7-2 and TRBJ2-5; tentatively, D is TRBD2 (5 bases). The V end was cut by 1 base, the J end by 11 bases, with 5 bases between. This CDR3 region has 10 residues. The germline CDR1 and CDR2 sequences are SGHTA and FQGNSA. The CDR3 protein is CASSLGRQYF. CDR3 bases: TGTGCCAGCAGCTTAGGGAGGCAGTACTTC.

The genes are TRBV30 and TRBJ2-7; 11 bases fit TRBD1. The CDR3 has 15 amino acids. V shed 3 bases and J 4 bases; nucleotides not matched to a gene: 8. Germline V lookup: CDR1 GTSNPN, CDR2 SVGIG (reference sequence). The CDR3 sequence: CAWRPKGTGGYEQYF. DNA of the CDR3: TGTGCCTGGAGGCCGAAAGGGACAGGGGGTTACGAGCAGTACTTC.

The chain combines TRBV20-1 with TRBJ2-5, with 14 bases that match TRBD2. The trim removed 6 bases at V and 2 bases at J, leaving 14 bases unmatched. Per germline, CDR1 DFQATT and CDR2 SNEGSKA (reference sequence). The CDR3 has 18 residues. The CDR3 reads CSAAGTSGSRGVQETQYF. The CDR3, as DNA: TGCAGTGCGGCTGGGACTAGCGGGAGTCGGGGGGTACAAGAGACCCAGTACTTC.